The entry below describes one TCR beta chain. The data were obtained in a study of blood T cell repertoires in COVID-19. At the level of the study: Samples came from the United States, Italy and Spain, spanning acute and convalescent COVID-19. Sources were T cells, B-cell-depleted T cells, or PBMCs; the material itself was cDNA or gDNA.

Authors' data handling: Amplification with reference gene primers provided the estimates of nucleated cell counts. Assay: immunoSEQ multiplex PCR; the TCRdb copy retains only in-frame clones and omits some. The V and J calls and the clone size are those of that table, but D and trimming were determined from the DNA. Here the sample spans around 170,000 clones, 89% being singletons. The CDR3 consists of 16 residues. The germline V gene has CDR1 WSHSY and CDR2 SAAADI. J gave up 3 bases and V 4 bases, and 2 bases lay outside the gene matches. This sequence was found in a man aged 55 to 69 with acute or convalescent COVID-19. Sequenced input: peripheral blood. The chain recombines TRBV10-2 with TRBJ2-3; TRBD2 matches 15 bases. The chain's CDR3 is CASSGTSGGATDTQYF. The CDR3 coding sequence is TGCGCCAGCAGTGGGACTAGCGGGGGGGCTACAGATACGCAGTATTTT.